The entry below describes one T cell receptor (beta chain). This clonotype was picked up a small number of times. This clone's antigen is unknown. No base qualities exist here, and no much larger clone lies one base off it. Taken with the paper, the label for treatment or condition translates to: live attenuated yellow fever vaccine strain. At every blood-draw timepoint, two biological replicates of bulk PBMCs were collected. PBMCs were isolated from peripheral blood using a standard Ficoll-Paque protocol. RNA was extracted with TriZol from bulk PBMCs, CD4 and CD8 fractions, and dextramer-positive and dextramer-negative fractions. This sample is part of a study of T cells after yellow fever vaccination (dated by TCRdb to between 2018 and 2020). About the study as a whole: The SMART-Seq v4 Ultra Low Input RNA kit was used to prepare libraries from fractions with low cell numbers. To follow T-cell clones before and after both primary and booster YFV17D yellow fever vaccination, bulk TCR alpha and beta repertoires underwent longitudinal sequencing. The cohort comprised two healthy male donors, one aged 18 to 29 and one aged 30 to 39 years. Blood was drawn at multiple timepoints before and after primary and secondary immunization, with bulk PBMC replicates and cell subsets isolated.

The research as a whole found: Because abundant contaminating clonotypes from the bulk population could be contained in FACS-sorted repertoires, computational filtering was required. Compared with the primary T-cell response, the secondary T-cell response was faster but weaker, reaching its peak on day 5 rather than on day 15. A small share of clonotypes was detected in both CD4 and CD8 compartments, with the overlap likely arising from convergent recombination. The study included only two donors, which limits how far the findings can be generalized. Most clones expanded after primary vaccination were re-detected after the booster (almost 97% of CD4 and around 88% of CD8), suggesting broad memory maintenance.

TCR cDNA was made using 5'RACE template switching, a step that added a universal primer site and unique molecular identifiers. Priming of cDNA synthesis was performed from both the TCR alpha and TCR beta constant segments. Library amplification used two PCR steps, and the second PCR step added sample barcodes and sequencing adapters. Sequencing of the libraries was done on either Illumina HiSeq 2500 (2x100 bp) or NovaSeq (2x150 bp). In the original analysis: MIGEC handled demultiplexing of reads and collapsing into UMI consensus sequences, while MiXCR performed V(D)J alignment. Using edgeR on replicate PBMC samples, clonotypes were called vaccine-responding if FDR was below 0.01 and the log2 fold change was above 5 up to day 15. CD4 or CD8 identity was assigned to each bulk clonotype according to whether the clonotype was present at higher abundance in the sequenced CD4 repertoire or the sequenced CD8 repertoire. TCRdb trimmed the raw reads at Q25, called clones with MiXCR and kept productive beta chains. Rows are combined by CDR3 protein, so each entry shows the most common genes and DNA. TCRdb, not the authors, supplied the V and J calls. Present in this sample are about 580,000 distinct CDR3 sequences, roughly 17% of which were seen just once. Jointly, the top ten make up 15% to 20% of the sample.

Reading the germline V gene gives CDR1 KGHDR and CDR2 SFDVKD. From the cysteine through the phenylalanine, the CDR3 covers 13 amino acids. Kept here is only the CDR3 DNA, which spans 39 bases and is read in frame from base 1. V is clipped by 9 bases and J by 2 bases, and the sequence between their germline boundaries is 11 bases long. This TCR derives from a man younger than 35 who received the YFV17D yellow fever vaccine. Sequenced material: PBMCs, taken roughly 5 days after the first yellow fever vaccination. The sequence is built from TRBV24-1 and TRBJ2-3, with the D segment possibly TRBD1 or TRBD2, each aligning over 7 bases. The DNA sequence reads TGTGCCACCCAGGGGGGGAACACAGATACGCAGTATTTT. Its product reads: CATQGGNTDTQYF.